The clone carrying this T cell receptor beta chain was observed a few times. Its antigen remains unknown. This sample stems from a study of beta chain features in type 1 diabetes. In the study overall: Age and gender were similar between patients and healthy donors, as were cell yields.

Study observations and caveats: In all four CD4+ subsets, TCRB CDR3 length was significantly, moderately reduced in type 1 diabetes.

TCRB transcripts that were expressed got sequenced, as all of the isolated RNA had been reverse transcribed. Regulatory, naive and central memory T cell samples averaged around 3.6 million reads. The protocol was immunoSEQ multiplex PCR, while the TCRdb copy is restricted to in-frame clones and leaves out a portion. The repertoire consists of about 260,000 clones, with around 20% occurring once and the leading ten covering 0.028%. Germline lookup yields CDR1 GTSNPN and CDR2 SVGIG (reference sequence). Deletions cut 0 bases from V and 6 bases from J, with 12 bases between. CDR3 length equals 13 residues. Cell sorting via CD45RO/CCR7/CD25/CD127/CD95/CD27 was performed to obtain CD4+ naive, central memory, regulatory and stem cell-like memory cells.

Sequencing was done on a sample of naive CD4+ T cells from blood. This chain joins TRBV30 and TRBJ2-7, with a possible D match to TRBD2 (5 bases). The TCR originated in a woman between 40 and 55 years old with type 1 diabetes. CDR3 residues: CAWSVDYRGEQYF. The CDR3 region has the DNA TGTGCCTGGAGTGTAGACTACAGAGGCGAGCAGTACTTC.